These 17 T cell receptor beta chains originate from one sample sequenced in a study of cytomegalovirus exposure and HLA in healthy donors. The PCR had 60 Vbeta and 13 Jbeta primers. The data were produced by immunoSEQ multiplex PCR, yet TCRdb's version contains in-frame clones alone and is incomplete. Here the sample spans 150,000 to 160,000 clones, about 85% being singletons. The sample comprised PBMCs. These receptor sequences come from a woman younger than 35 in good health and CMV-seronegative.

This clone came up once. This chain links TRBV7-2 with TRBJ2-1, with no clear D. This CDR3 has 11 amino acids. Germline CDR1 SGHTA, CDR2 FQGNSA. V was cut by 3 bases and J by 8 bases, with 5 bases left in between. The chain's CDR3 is CASSFADEQFF. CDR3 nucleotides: TGTGCCAGCAGCTTCGCGGATGAGCAGTTCTTC.

The CDR3 DNA reads as TGTGCCAGCAGTTACCCTAGCGGGGGCATCGAAGAGACCCAGTACTTC. This sequence encodes CASSYPSGGIEETQYF. V is TRBV6-6 and J is TRBJ2-5; 10 bases are shared with TRBD2. With 2 bases clipped from V and 3 bases from J, the junction kept 6 bases outside the gene matches. The CDR3 is 16 amino acids. CDR1 and CDR2 from the germline V gene are MNHNY and SVGAGI (reference sequence).

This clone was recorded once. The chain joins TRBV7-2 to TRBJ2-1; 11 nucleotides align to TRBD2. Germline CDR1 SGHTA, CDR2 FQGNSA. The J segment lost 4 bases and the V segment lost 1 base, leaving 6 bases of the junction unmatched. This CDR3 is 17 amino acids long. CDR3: CASSLETTSGRYNEQFF. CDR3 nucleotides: TGTGCCAGCAGCTTAGAGACTACTAGCGGGAGATACAATGAGCAGTTCTTC.

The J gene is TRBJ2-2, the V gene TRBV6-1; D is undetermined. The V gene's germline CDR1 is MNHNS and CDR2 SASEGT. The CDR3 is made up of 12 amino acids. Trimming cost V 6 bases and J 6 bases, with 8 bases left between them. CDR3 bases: TGTGCCAGCAGACCAGCGCCCGGGGAGCTGTTTTTT. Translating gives CASRPAPGELFF.

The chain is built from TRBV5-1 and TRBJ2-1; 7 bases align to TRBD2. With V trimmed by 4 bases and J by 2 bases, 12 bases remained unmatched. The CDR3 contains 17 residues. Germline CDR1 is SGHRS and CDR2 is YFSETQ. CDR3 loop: CASSRLSSGVAYNEQFF. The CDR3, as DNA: TGCGCCAGCAGCCGACTTTCGAGCGGGGTGGCCTACAATGAGCAGTTCTTC. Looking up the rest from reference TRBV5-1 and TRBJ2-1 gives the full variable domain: KAGVTQTPRYLIKTRGQQVTLSCSPISGHRSVSWYQQTPGQGLQFLFEYFSETQRNKGNFPGRFSGRQFSNSRSEMNVSTLELGDSALYLCASSRLSSGVAYNEQFFGPGTRLTVL.

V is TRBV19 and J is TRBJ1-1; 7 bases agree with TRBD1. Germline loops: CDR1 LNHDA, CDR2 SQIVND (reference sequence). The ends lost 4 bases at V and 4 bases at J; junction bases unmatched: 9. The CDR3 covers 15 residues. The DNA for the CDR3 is TGTGCCAGTAGTACCCAGAGATGGGACAGCACTGAAGCTTTCTTT. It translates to CASSTQRWDSTEAFF.

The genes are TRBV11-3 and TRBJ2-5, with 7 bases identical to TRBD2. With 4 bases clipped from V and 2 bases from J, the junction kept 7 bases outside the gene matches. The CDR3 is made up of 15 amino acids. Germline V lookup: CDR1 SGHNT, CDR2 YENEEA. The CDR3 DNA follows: TGTGCCAGCAGCTCCTGGGGGGGAGCACAAGAGACCCAGTACTTC. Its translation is CASSSWGGAQETQYF.

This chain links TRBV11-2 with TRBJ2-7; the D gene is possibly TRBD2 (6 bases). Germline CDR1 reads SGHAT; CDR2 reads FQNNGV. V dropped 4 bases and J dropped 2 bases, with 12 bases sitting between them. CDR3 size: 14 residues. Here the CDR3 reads CASSSLRDPYEQYF. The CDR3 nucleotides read TGTGCCAGCAGCTCGTTGCGGGATCCCTACGAGCAGTACTTC.

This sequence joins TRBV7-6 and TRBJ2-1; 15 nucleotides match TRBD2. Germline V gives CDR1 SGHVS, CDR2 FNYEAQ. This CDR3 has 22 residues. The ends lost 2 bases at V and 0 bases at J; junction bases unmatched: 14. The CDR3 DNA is TGTGCCAGCAGCTTAATCGTCATTTCGAGGACTAGCGGGGGGGGCTCCTACAATGAGCAGTTCTTC. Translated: CASSLIVISRTSGGGSYNEQFF.

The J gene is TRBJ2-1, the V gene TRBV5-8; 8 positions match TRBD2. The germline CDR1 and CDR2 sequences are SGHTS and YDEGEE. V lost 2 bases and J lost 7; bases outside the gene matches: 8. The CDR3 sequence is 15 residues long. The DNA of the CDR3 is TGTGCCAGCAGCTTCCGGGGGGGCGTTTCAAATGAGCAGTTCTTC. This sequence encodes CASSFRGGVSNEQFF. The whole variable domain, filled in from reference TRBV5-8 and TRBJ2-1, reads EAGVTQSPTHLIKTRGQQATLRCSPISGHTSVYWYQQALGLGLQFLLWYDEGEERNRGNFPPRFSGRQFPNYSSELNVNALELEDSALYLCASSFRGGVSNEQFFGPGTRLTVL.

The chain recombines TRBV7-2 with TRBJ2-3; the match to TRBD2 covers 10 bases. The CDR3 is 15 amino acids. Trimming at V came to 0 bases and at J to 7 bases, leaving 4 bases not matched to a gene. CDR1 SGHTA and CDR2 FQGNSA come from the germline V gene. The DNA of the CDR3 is TGTGCCAGCAGCTTAGCGGCTAGCGGGGGTTATACGCAGTATTTT. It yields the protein CASSLAASGGYTQYF.

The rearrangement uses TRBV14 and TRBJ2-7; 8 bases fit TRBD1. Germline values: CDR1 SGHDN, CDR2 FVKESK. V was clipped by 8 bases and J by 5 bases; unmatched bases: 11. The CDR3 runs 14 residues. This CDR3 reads CASSPLLQGDEQYF. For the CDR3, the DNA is TGTGCCAGCTCCCCTTTGTTACAGGGGGACGAGCAGTACTTC.

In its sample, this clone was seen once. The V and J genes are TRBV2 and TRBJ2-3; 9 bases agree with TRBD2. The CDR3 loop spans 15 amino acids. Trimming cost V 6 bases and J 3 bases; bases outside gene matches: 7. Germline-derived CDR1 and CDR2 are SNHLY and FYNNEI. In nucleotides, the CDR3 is TGTGCCAGCAGGAAGGAGCGGGGGGCTACAGATACGCAGTATTTT. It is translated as CASRKERGATDTQYF.

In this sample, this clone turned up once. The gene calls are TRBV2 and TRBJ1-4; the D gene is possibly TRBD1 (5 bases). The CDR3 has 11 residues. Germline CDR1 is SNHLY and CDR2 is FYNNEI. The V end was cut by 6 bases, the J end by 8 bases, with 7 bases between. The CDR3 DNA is TGTGCCAGCAGGTACAGGGAAAAACTGTTTTTT. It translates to CASRYREKLFF.

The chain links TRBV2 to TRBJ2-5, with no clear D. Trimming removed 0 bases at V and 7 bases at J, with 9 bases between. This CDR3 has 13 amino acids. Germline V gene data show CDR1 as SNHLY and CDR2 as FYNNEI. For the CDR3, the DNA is TGTGCCAGCAGTGAAGCACCACGGGTGACCCAGTACTTC. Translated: CASSEAPRVTQYF.

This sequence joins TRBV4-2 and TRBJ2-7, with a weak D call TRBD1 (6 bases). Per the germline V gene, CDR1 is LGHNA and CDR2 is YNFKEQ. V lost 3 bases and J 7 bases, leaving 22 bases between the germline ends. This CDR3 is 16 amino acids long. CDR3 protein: CASSHTGGTLLREQYF. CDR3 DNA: TGTGCCAGCAGCCACACGGGTGGGACACTTCTACGAGAGCAGTACTTC.

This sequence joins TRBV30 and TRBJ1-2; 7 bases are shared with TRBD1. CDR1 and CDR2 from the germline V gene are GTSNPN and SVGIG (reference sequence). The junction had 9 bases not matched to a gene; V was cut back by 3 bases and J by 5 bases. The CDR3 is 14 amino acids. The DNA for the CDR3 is TGTGCCTGGAGCCCCAGGGGGAGAAGGTATGGCTACACCTTC. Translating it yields CAWSPRGRRYGYTF.